The entry below gives a single TCR beta chain sequence along with its context. These data are taken from a study of blood T cell repertoires in COVID-19. Study information: PBMCs, B-cell-depleted T cells, or T cells were the source of the cDNA or gDNA that made up the material.

CDR3 length: 15 residues. The germline gives CDR1 MNHEY, CDR2 SVGAGI. The V and J ends lost 4 bases and 8 bases, in that order; junction bases with no gene match: 11. Libraries were prepared by immunoSEQ multiplex PCR; TCRdb keeps only in-frame clonotypes and omits some of them. The repertoire holds a few hundred thousand clones, with over 75% as singletons. The sequence was obtained from a man between 18 and 29 years old with active or convalescent COVID-19. Material: peripheral blood. The chain combines TRBV6-5 with TRBJ1-2; 9 nucleotides line up with TRBD1. CDR3 coding DNA: TGTGCCAGCAGTTTCCGGGACAGGGACCTAATAGGCTACACCTTC. It yields the protein CASSFRDRDLIGYTF.